This TCR beta chain is from a study of T cells in localized non-small cell lung cancer. Assay used: immunoSEQ multiplex PCR; TCRdb lists only in-frame clones, some missing. The sample yields 70,000 to 75,000 clones, around 85% seen once. Trimming removed 5 bases from V and 3 bases from J; junction bases left unmatched: 6. Germline V gene sequence: CDR1 SGHRS, CDR2 YFSETQ. The CDR3 is made up of 15 amino acids. Findings of the study overall: Sequence data derive from only one tumor region, so heterogeneity remains possible. Uninvolved adjacent lung showed the highest T cell clonality, exceeding tumor.

Note on this clone: Its antigen is unidentified.

This receptor was obtained from a female donor aged 60 or older with stage I lung adenocarcinoma. The J gene is TRBJ2-1, the V gene TRBV5-1; 9 positions match TRBD2. The sample consisted of peripheral blood, taken before any cancer treatment. The CDR3 loop is CASSVLAGFYNEQFF. In nucleotides, the CDR3 is TGCGCCAGCAGTGTACTAGCGGGTTTCTACAATGAGCAGTTCTTC. The full variable domain, its missing parts supplied by reference TRBV5-1 and TRBJ2-1, is KAGVTQTPRYLIKTRGQQVTLSCSPISGHRSVSWYQQTPGQGLQFLFEYFSETQRNKGNFPGRFSGRQFSNSRSEMNVSTLELGDSALYLCASSVLAGFYNEQFFGPGTRLTVL.